The 32 T cell receptor beta chains given below trace back to one sample, sequenced in a study of cytomegalovirus exposure and HLA in healthy donors. Primers included in the PCR were 60 Vbeta and 13 Jbeta primers. Clones were read by immunoSEQ multiplex PCR, and TCRdb kept only the in-frame ones, dropping some. The table has around 150,000 clones, about 81% seen once; the top ten hold less than 1%. The sample comprised PBMCs. The source is a girl between 2 and 10 years old in good health and CMV-seropositive.

The chain combines TRBV30 with TRBJ1-2; D is unresolved. The CDR3 contains 12 residues. Trimming removed 7 bases at V and 4 bases at J, with 13 bases between. CDR1 and CDR2 (germline): GTSNPN, SVGIG (reference sequence). CDR3 nucleotides: TGTGCCTCAACGGGAGCACCCTATGGCTACACCTTC. Its translation is CASTGAPYGYTF.

This clone has just one count. The genes are TRBV5-1 and TRBJ2-5, with 12 bases that match TRBD2. This CDR3 has 17 residues. In germline, CDR1 is SGHRS, CDR2 YFSETQ. The J segment lost 5 bases and the V segment lost 4 bases, leaving 12 bases of the junction unmatched. The chain's CDR3 is CASSLGTSGWGIETQYF. In DNA, the CDR3 is TGCGCCAGCAGCCTCGGGACTAGCGGGTGGGGAATCGAGACCCAGTACTTC.

This clone has just a few counts. V usage is TRBV19 and J usage is TRBJ2-2, with 7 bases identical to TRBD1. V lost 1 base, J lost 6 bases, and 8 bases stayed unmatched. This CDR3 is built from 16 residues. Germline-derived CDR1 and CDR2 are LNHDA and SQIVND (reference sequence). The CDR3 sequence: CASSIVRGPGSGELFF. The CDR3 DNA sequence: TGTGCCAGTAGTATAGTAAGGGGGCCAGGATCCGGGGAGCTGTTTTTT.

A single count supports this clone. The chain links TRBV29-1 to TRBJ2-5; 7 bases are shared with TRBD2. This CDR3 spans 12 amino acids. The germline V gene encodes CDR1 SQVTM and CDR2 ANQGSEA. J was trimmed by 1 base and V by 7 bases; bases with no gene match: 3. In DNA form, the CDR3 reads TGCAGCGCTGGGAGGGGCCAAGAGACCCAGTACTTC. It codes for CSAGRGQETQYF.

V and J are TRBV27 and TRBJ2-1, with D unclear. Germline assignment: CDR1 MNHEY and CDR2 SMNVEV (reference sequence). Deletions cut 0 bases from V and 0 bases from J, with 6 bases between. The CDR3 spans 15 residues. The CDR3 is CASSLSLSSYNEQFF. DNA for the CDR3: TGTGCCAGCAGTTTATCACTGAGCTCCTACAATGAGCAGTTCTTC.

This sequence joins TRBV6-4 and TRBJ1-2; no definite D call. The CDR3 totals 14 residues. Germline values: CDR1 MRHNA, CDR2 SNTAGT. V lost 0 bases and J 8 bases, leaving 13 bases between the germline ends. The CDR3 sequence is CASSDSSGSGGYTF. CDR3 nucleotides: TGTGCCAGCAGTGACTCGTCAGGTTCCGGAGGCTACACCTTC.

CDR3 loop: CASSPGAGDGELFF. The CDR3 DNA reads as TGTGCCAGCAGCCCCGGAGCGGGAGACGGGGAGCTGTTTTTT. J is TRBJ2-2 and V is TRBV11-3; 8 bases fit TRBD2. V trimming: 5 bases; J trimming: 7 bases; junction bases outside the gene matches: 6. The CDR3 is 14 residues long. Per germline, CDR1 SGHNT and CDR2 YENEEA.

This clone was found a few times. V usage is TRBV5-1 and J usage is TRBJ1-4; possible D gene TRBD1, 6 bases. V gave up 5 bases and J gave up 0 bases, with 23 bases separating them. This CDR3 is 19 amino acids long. Germline CDR1 and CDR2: SGHRS and YFSETQ. The CDR3 coding sequence is TGCGCCAGCAGACGCGTCCGGGACATCCAAATTGCAACTAATGAAAAACTGTTTTTT. Protein sequence: CASRRVRDIQIATNEKLFF.

The V call is TRBV5-1, the J call TRBJ2-1; TRBD2 matches 9 bases. The CDR3 contains 16 residues. V gave up 2 bases and J gave up 3 bases; unmatched junction bases: 6. Germline V gene sequence: CDR1 SGHRS, CDR2 YFSETQ. The CDR3 sequence is CASSFLPSGNYNEQFF. CDR3 coding DNA: TGCGCCAGCAGCTTCTTGCCTAGCGGGAACTACAATGAGCAGTTCTTC.

The chain uses TRBV4-2 and TRBJ2-1; 13 nucleotides agree with TRBD2. This CDR3 is 18 amino acids long. Germline CDR1 and CDR2: LGHNA and YNFKEQ. The V segment lost 3 bases and the J segment 7 bases; nucleotides outside the gene matches: 12. This CDR3 is CASSHPPGLAGVGNEQFF. CDR3 DNA sequence: TGTGCCAGCAGCCACCCCCCCGGACTAGCGGGAGTAGGGAATGAGCAGTTCTTC.

The chain recombines TRBV7-9 with TRBJ2-7; 7 nucleotides agree with TRBD2. V shed 2 bases, J shed 2 bases, and the junction held 6 bases outside the gene matches. Germline values: CDR1 SEHNR, CDR2 FQNEAQ (reference sequence). This CDR3 is 15 amino acids long. The CDR3 loop is CASSLIGGRAYEQYF. CDR3 nucleotides: TGTGCCAGCAGCTTAATCGGCGGGAGAGCCTACGAGCAGTACTTC. Based on the CDR3 plus reference TRBV7-9 and TRBJ2-7, the full variable domain is DTGVSQNPRHKITKRGQNVTFRCDPISEHNRLYWYRQTLGQGPEFLTYFQNEAQLEKSRLLSDRFSAERPKGSFSTLEIQRTEQGDSAMYLCASSLIGGRAYEQYFGPGTRLTVT.

The chain has TRBV28 and TRBJ1-5; 8 bases match TRBD1. Trimming took 1 base from V and 15 from J; bases not matched to a gene: 8. Germline lookup yields CDR1 MDHEN and CDR2 SYDVKM. CDR3 length: 13 residues. This chain's CDR3 is CASSLSQGARRHF. CDR3 DNA: TGTGCCAGCAGTTTATCCCAGGGGGCCCGTCGGCATTTT.

CDR3 nucleotide sequence: TGTGCCAGCAGCTTTGGGACAGGTCTCAATGAGCAGTTCTTC. It specifies CASSFGTGLNEQFF. The chain recombines TRBV5-6 with TRBJ2-1, with 8 bases that match TRBD1. The ends lost 2 bases at V and 6 bases at J; junction bases unmatched: 4. Per the germline V gene, CDR1 is SGHDT and CDR2 is YYEEEE. The CDR3 runs to 14 residues.

This chain uses TRBV5-4 with TRBJ1-2, with a weak D call TRBD1 (6 bases). Germline CDR1 SGHNT, CDR2 YYREEE (reference sequence). The CDR3 totals 15 residues. Trimming removed 2 bases at V and 5 bases at J, with 16 bases between. The DNA for the CDR3 is TGTGCCAGCAGCTTTTCCCGAGGACAGTTATATGGCTACACCTTC. This gives the protein CASSFSRGQLYGYTF.

The chain joins TRBV30 to TRBJ1-5; 7 nucleotides agree with TRBD1. After removal of 2 bases from V and 7 bases from J, the junction contained 5 bases not matched to a gene. This CDR3 comprises 13 residues. CDR1 and CDR2 (germline): GTSNPN, SVGIG (reference sequence). Here the CDR3 reads CAWSLGQDQPQHF. The CDR3 DNA sequence: TGTGCCTGGAGTCTTGGACAGGACCAGCCCCAGCATTTT.

The chain employs TRBV13 and TRBJ2-7; 14 bases are shared with TRBD2. The CDR3 runs to 17 residues. CDR1 is PRHDT, CDR2 FYEKMQ, per germline (reference sequence). Trimming at V came to 5 bases and at J to 5 bases, leaving 11 bases not matched to a gene. CDR3 in amino acids: CASSGGTSGRALHEQYF. CDR3 nucleotide sequence: TGTGCCAGCAGCGGGGGGACTAGCGGGAGAGCTCTCCACGAGCAGTACTTC. Variable domain in full (rest from reference TRBV13 and TRBJ2-7): AAGVIQSPRHLIKEKRETATLKCYPIPRHDTVYWYQQGPGQDPQFLISFYEKMQSDKGSIPDRFSAQQFSDYHSELNMSSLELGDSALYFCASSGGTSGRALHEQYFGPGTRLTVT.

The V gene is TRBV5-1, the J gene TRBJ2-1; 7 bases line up with TRBD2. The CDR3 loop spans 17 amino acids. The germline gives CDR1 SGHRS, CDR2 YFSETQ. With V trimmed by 1 base and J by 4 bases, 11 bases remained unmatched. The CDR3 loop is CASSLSTLASGYNEQFF. CDR3 nucleotides: TGCGCCAGCAGCTTGAGCACTTTGGCTAGCGGATACAATGAGCAGTTCTTC.

This rearrangement joins TRBV6-7 to TRBJ1-2, with no clear D. TRBV6-7 is an ORF, and what it does is uncertain. The V end was cut by 2 bases, the J end by 5 bases, with 9 bases between. CDR3 size: 13 residues. Here the CDR3 reads CASSYGVRYGYTF. CDR3 DNA sequence: TGTGCCAGCAGTTACGGAGTGAGGTATGGCTACACCTTC.

The J gene is TRBJ1-5, the V gene TRBV6-1; possibly TRBD1 for D (6 bases). Germline-derived CDR1 and CDR2 are MNHNS and SASEGT. V shed 3 bases and J shed 3 bases, with 9 bases lying between them. The CDR3 is 14 amino acids. The CDR3: CASSEGQVNQPQHF. CDR3 DNA: TGTGCCAGCAGTGAGGGACAAGTCAATCAGCCCCAGCATTTT.

This CDR3 reads CAAQRGWVNEQYF. In DNA, the CDR3 is TGTGCCGCCCAAAGGGGCTGGGTAAACGAGCAGTACTTC. The rearrangement links TRBV30 to TRBJ2-7; a weak D match, TRBD1 (5 bases). CDR3 length: 13 amino acids. The germline V and J ends were trimmed by 8 bases and 5 bases, with 19 bases remaining between them. Germline values: CDR1 GTSNPN, CDR2 SVGIG (reference sequence).

This clone was seen more than once but under ten times. V is TRBV6-6 and J is TRBJ1-4; TRBD1 matches 8 bases. CDR3 length equals 16 residues. CDR1 is MNHNY and CDR2 is SVGAGI in the germline V gene (reference sequence). After removal of 2 bases from V and 7 bases from J, the junction contained 9 bases not matched to a gene. The CDR3 reads CASSYPNQGAGEKLFF. The CDR3 DNA is TGTGCCAGCAGTTACCCGAATCAGGGGGCGGGTGAAAAACTGTTTTTT.

The chain uses TRBV30 and TRBJ2-7; weak D call: TRBD2 (5 bases). Germline CDR1 is GTSNPN and CDR2 is SVGIG (reference sequence). The V gene lost 0 bases and the J gene lost 7 bases, with 13 bases spanning the gap. This CDR3 comprises 13 residues. The CDR3 is CAWSVRVTGEQYF. CDR3 coding DNA: TGTGCCTGGAGTGTAAGGGTAACGGGGGAGCAGTACTTC. Variable domain in full (rest from reference TRBV30 and TRBJ2-7): SQTIHQWPATLVQPVGSPLSLECTVEGTSNPNLYWYRQAAGRGLQLLFYSVGIGQISSEVPQNLSASRPQDRQFILSSKKLLLSDSGFYLCAWSVRVTGEQYFGPGTRLTVT.

V and J are TRBV29-1 and TRBJ1-1; D is unresolved. Trimming shortened V by 6 bases and J by 11 bases, and 16 bases separated the two germline ends. CDR1 SQVTM and CDR2 ANQGSEA come from the germline V gene. CDR3 size: 11 residues. CDR3 DNA: TGCAGCGTCGCCTCAGAGTTGGAGGCTTTCTTT. Its translation: CSVASELEAFF.

The chain couples TRBV28 to TRBJ1-5; D remains ambiguous. V was pared by 8 bases and J by 5 bases, with 16 bases between. Germline V lookup: CDR1 MDHEN, CDR2 SYDVKM. The CDR3 extends over 14 amino acids. CDR3 coding DNA: TGTGCCAGCGAAAGCGGCGGGTCATATCAGCCCCAGCATTTT. Translation gives CASESGGSYQPQHF.

V usage is TRBV6-6 and J usage is TRBJ1-1, with 9 bases matching TRBD1. In germline, CDR1 is MNHNY, CDR2 SVGAGI (reference sequence). V was clipped by 4 bases and J by 3 bases; unmatched bases: 6. This CDR3 comprises 15 residues. The CDR3 spells CASSSPTGGDTEAFF. As DNA, the CDR3 is TGTGCCAGCAGTTCACCGACAGGGGGAGACACTGAAGCTTTCTTT.

This clone was seen only a few times. This sequence joins TRBV10-1 and TRBJ1-3, with D possibly being TRBD1 (5 bases). This CDR3 is 15 amino acids long. V was shortened by 7 bases and J by 4 bases, with 17 bases between the two germline ends. Germline V lookup: CDR1 WNHNN, CDR2 SYGVQD (reference sequence). The CDR3 is CASTKMGGSGNTIYF. The CDR3 DNA follows: TGCGCCAGCACCAAGATGGGGGGAAGCGGAAACACCATATATTTT.

J is TRBJ2-2 and V is TRBV15; D might be TRBD2 (5 bases). The V and J ends lost 3 bases and 2 bases respectively, with 10 bases between them. The germline V gene has CDR1 LNHNV and CDR2 YYDKDF (reference sequence). The CDR3 extends over 15 amino acids. In DNA form, the CDR3 reads TGTGCCACCAGCAGGAGGCGGACTAACACCGGGGAGCTGTTTTTT. Amino acids: CATSRRRTNTGELFF.

The V and J genes are TRBV2 and TRBJ1-5; D remains ambiguous. V gave up 6 bases and J gave up 5 bases, with 11 bases separating them. Germline values: CDR1 SNHLY, CDR2 FYNNEI. This CDR3 is built from 13 residues. In DNA form, the CDR3 reads TGTGCCAGCAGGAGGGTGAGTTATCAGCCCCAGCATTTT. Its protein product is CASRRVSYQPQHF.

The gene calls are TRBV28 and TRBJ2-3; 7 bases align to TRBD1. The trim removed 2 bases at V and 2 bases at J, leaving 4 bases unmatched. The CDR3 is made up of 15 amino acids. CDR1 and CDR2 from the germline V gene are MDHEN and SYDVKM. In nucleotides, the CDR3 is TGTGCCAGCAGTTTAATGGGACAGAACACAGATACGCAGTATTTT. Translation gives CASSLMGQNTDTQYF.

V usage is TRBV5-1 and J usage is TRBJ2-3, with D maybe TRBD2 (7 bases). Trimming took off 7 bases at V and 1 base at J, with 19 bases between the two ends. Germline assignment: CDR1 SGHRS and CDR2 YFSETQ. This CDR3 region has 16 residues. The CDR3: CASHAGARLGTDTQYF. In nucleotides, the CDR3 is TGCGCCAGCCACGCGGGGGCCAGATTAGGCACAGATACGCAGTATTTT.

This clone has a single count. The chain uses TRBV19 and TRBJ1-5; the D gene is possibly TRBD1 (6 bases). This CDR3 comprises 15 residues. Germline CDR1 is LNHDA and CDR2 is SQIVND (reference sequence). Deletions cut 10 bases from V and 0 bases from J, with 16 bases between. In DNA, the CDR3 is TGTGCCACCAAGGGCGGGGGCGGTAGCAATCAGCCCCAGCATTTT. As protein: CATKGGGGSNQPQHF. Full variable domain (missing parts from reference TRBV19 and TRBJ1-5): DGGITQSPKYLFRKEGQNVTLSCEQNLNHDAMYWYRQDPGQGLRLIYYSQIVNDFQKGDIAEGYSVSREKKESFPLTVTSAQKNPTAFYLCATKGGGGSNQPQHFGDGTRLSIL.

This chain connects TRBV5-1 to TRBJ2-3, with TRBD2 identical over 10 bases. Germline V gives CDR1 SGHRS, CDR2 YFSETQ. Unmatched junction bases numbered 14, after V lost 1 base and J lost 6 bases. The CDR3 consists of 18 residues. The CDR3 here is CASSLIGYASGREDTQYF. The CDR3 region has the DNA TGCGCCAGCAGCTTGATTGGATACGCTAGCGGGAGAGAGGATACGCAGTATTTT. Complete variable domain (other parts from reference TRBV5-1 and TRBJ2-3): KAGVTQTPRYLIKTRGQQVTLSCSPISGHRSVSWYQQTPGQGLQFLFEYFSETQRNKGNFPGRFSGRQFSNSRSEMNVSTLELGDSALYLCASSLIGYASGREDTQYFGPGTRLTVL.